The next 18 T cell receptor beta chains were all read from a single sample in a study of T cells expressing NK-cell markers. TCRdb re-analyzed the 5' RACE reads; it lists each CDR3 protein once, without DNA. This sample's table has tens of thousands of distinct CDR3 sequences. Input material: blood T cells: a sorted CD56 or NKG2C T cell subset, CD4+ or CD8+ T cells, or bulk PBMC T cells (not recorded which). These receptors originate from a woman between 18 and 69 years old in good health.

The genes are TRBV5-1 and TRBJ2-7; the TRBD2 assignment by TCRdb is unverifiable without DNA. CDR1 SGHRS and CDR2 YFSETQ come from the germline V gene. This CDR3 spans 18 amino acids. The CDR3 spells CASSLRWVAGVSSYEQYF.

The chain employs TRBV12-3 or TRBV12-4 and TRBJ2-1; TCRdb reports TRBD2, a call that lacks DNA to check it against. This CDR3 is 19 amino acids long. The CDR3 spells CASSLIGLAGGPGGNEQFF.

This chain joins TRBV5-8 and TRBJ2-4; without DNA, the TCRdb call of TRBD1 cannot be checked. Germline CDR1 reads SGHTS; CDR2 reads YDEGEE. CDR3 size: 16 residues. CDR3 amino acids: CASSLAQGGAEDIQYF.

The chain has TRBV20-1 and TRBJ1-1; TCRdb designates TRBD1, a call that cannot be tested without DNA. Per germline, CDR1 DFQATT and CDR2 SNEGSKA (reference sequence). This CDR3 is 13 amino acids long. The CDR3 loop is CSAETGLNTEAFF.

The gene calls are TRBV18 and TRBJ2-5; TCRdb returns TRBD1, unconfirmable since there is no DNA. The CDR3 runs to 15 residues. The germline V gene encodes CDR1 KGHSH and CDR2 LQKENI. CDR3: CASSPFEGHQETQYF.

The CDR3 here is CASRSLSGGVSDTQYF. The gene calls are TRBV25-1 and TRBJ2-3; with no DNA, the TCRdb D assignment of TRBD2 cannot be verified. The CDR3 extends over 16 amino acids. Germline V gene lookup returns CDR1 MGHDK and CDR2 SYGVNS.

This sequence joins TRBV7-9 and TRBJ2-3; TCRdb outputs TRBD1, but without DNA this stays unchecked. The CDR3 contains 15 residues. The V gene's germline CDR1 is SEHNR and CDR2 FQNEAQ (reference sequence). The CDR3 reads CASSPRAGHPDTQYF. Full variable domain (rest looked up from reference TRBV7-9 and TRBJ2-3): DTGVSQNPRHKITKRGQNVTFRCDPISEHNRLYWYRQTLGQGPEFLTYFQNEAQLEKSRLLSDRFSAERPKGSFSTLEIQRTEQGDSAMYLCASSPRAGHPDTQYFGPGTRLTVL.

This chain links TRBV4-1 with TRBJ2-3; TCRdb gives TRBD2 as the D gene, but with no DNA this cannot be confirmed. The CDR3 covers 13 residues. CDR1 MGHRA and CDR2 YSYEKL come from the germline V gene. The CDR3 loop reads CASSQGGLDTQYF.

The CDR3 protein is CASSGLQASTDTQYF. The chain is built from TRBV6-1 and TRBJ2-3. From germline, CDR1 is MNHNS and CDR2 SASEGT. This CDR3 region has 15 residues.

The CDR3 sequence is CASSQGDYSPLHF. The V and J genes are TRBV14 and TRBJ1-6. CDR1 and CDR2 from the germline V gene are SGHDN and FVKESK. This CDR3 spans 13 amino acids.

The V gene is TRBV12-3 or TRBV12-4, the J gene TRBJ1-5. This CDR3 spans 12 amino acids. CDR3 loop: CASSALNQPQHF.

The rearrangement links TRBV5-1 to TRBJ1-1; with no DNA, the TCRdb D assignment of TRBD1 cannot be verified. The CDR3 length is 17 residues. Germline assignment: CDR1 SGHRS and CDR2 YFSETQ. CDR3 sequence: CASSLATSDREDTEAFF.

This sequence joins TRBV7-9 and TRBJ2-3; the D gene TCRdb calls, TRBD1, cannot be checked with no DNA. The CDR3 runs to 15 residues. CDR1 and CDR2 from the germline V gene are SEHNR and FQNEAQ (reference sequence). CDR3 loop: CASSKDRAPTDTQYF.

V usage is TRBV7-9 and J usage is TRBJ1-4; no DNA is available, so the TRBD1 call from TCRdb remains unchecked. The germline V gene has CDR1 SEHNR and CDR2 FQNEAQ (reference sequence). The CDR3 extends over 13 amino acids. CDR3 residues: CASKTGGNEKLFF.

The gene calls are TRBV7-9 and TRBJ1-5; TCRdb picks TRBD1, but there is no DNA to check that call. The V gene's germline CDR1 is SEHNR and CDR2 FQNEAQ (reference sequence). The CDR3 runs to 16 residues. The CDR3 sequence: CASSLTWGSSNQPQHF.

The chain is built from TRBV20-1 and TRBJ2-7; checking the TCRdb D call of TRBD2 is not possible without DNA. Germline values: CDR1 DFQATT, CDR2 SNEGSKA (reference sequence). The CDR3 consists of 12 residues. CDR3 sequence: CSARWEGYEQYF.

The chain links TRBV6-2 or TRBV6-3 to TRBJ2-3; the TRBD2 assignment by TCRdb is unverifiable without DNA. This CDR3 is built from 13 residues. In germline, CDR1 is MNHEY, CDR2 SVGEGT. CDR3 sequence reads: CASSGPFTDTQYF.

The V call is TRBV5-1, the J call TRBJ2-4; TCRdb reports TRBD2, a call that lacks DNA to check it against. The germline V gene encodes CDR1 SGHRS and CDR2 YFSETQ. The CDR3 runs 18 residues. The CDR3 protein is CASSLAGALAGLGNIQYF.